This record covers a single T cell receptor beta chain. CDR1 is MDHEN and CDR2 is SYDVKM in the germline V gene. The CDR3 runs to 13 residues. V was shortened by 5 bases and J by 7 bases, with 12 bases between the two germline ends. This record comes from a study of shared clonotypes between healthy human individuals. The table came from immunoSEQ multiplex PCR; TCRdb's copy has only in-frame clones and leaves some out. The sample holds fewer than 650,000 clones, about three quarters seen once. The sequence came from a woman in her thirties or forties in good health. Some clones in this sample may be carry-over from other donors' samples. The J gene is TRBJ1-5, the V gene TRBV28; no clear D gene. The sequenced sample was PBMCs. The CDR3 DNA reads TGTGCCAGCAGTCTGGTGGGTTCGCAGCCCCAGCATTTT. It translates to CASSLVGSQPQHF. The full variable domain, completed using reference TRBV28 and TRBJ1-5, is DVKVTQSSRYLVKRTGEKVFLECVQDMDHENMFWYRQDPGLGLRLIYFSYDVKMKEKGDIPEGYSVSREKKERFSLILESASTNQTSMYLCASSLVGSQPQHFGDGTRLSIL.